This is a list of T cell receptor beta chains from one sample in a study of blood T cell repertoires in COVID-19. This table comes from immunoSEQ multiplex PCR, and its TCRdb copy is limited to in-frame clones, with some not included. The repertoire includes about 64,000 clones, around 89% of them detected once, and 9.5% to 13% sits in the top ten. Sequencing used PBMCs or T cells enriched from blood (not recorded which). The receptors here all came from a woman in her 40s who had recovered from COVID-19. The CDR3 runs from the conserved cysteine through the conserved F or W. Each record gives: V gene, D gene, clone size, J gene, CDR3 protein, CDR3 DNA. The D gene is left open where the match is weak. Size is omitted from some rows. Given values are once, few, many or a class for expanded clones.

>TRBV5-4|-|-|TRBJ2-1
CASSPEFPREQFF
TGTGCCAGCAGCCCCGAGTTCCCCCGCGAGCAGTTCTTC
>TRBV5-4|TRBD2|-|TRBJ2-1
CASSLGPAGALRDEQFF
TGTGCCAGCAGCTTGGGACCAGCGGGGGCCCTAAGGGATGAGCAGTTCTTC
>TRBV6-5|-|-|TRBJ2-7
CASSYTEDSYEQYF
TGTGCCAGCAGTTACACCGAGGACAGCTACGAGCAGTACTTC
>TRBV10-2|-|-|TRBJ1-2
CASNGGNYGYTF
TGCGCCAGCAATGGCGGGAACTATGGCTACACCTTC
>TRBV7-2|TRBD1|-|TRBJ1-2
CASSYSGQAYYGYTF
TGTGCCAGCTCTTACTCGGGACAGGCCTACTATGGCTACACCTTC
>TRBV7-9|TRBD1|-|TRBJ1-1
CASSLRGQGGTEAFF
TGTGCCAGCAGCTTAAGGGGACAGGGGGGAACTGAAGCTTTCTTT
>TRBV10-3|TRBD2|-|TRBJ2-2
CAINSGGATGELFF
TGTGCCATCAACAGCGGGGGGGCCACCGGGGAGCTGTTTTTT
>TRBV23-1|-|-|TRBJ2-3
CASASIAGREPTSTDTQYF
TGCGCCAGCGCCTCAATCGCGGGGCGGGAACCGACTAGCACAGATACGCAGTATTTT
>TRBV6-5|-|-|TRBJ1-1
CASSLTRVNTEAFF
TGTGCCAGCAGCCTGACCAGGGTGAACACTGAAGCTTTCTTT
>TRBV10-2|-|-|TRBJ1-1
CASTGGGTEAFF
TGCGCCAGCACCGGGGGAGGAACTGAAGCTTTCTTT
>TRBV9|-|-|TRBJ2-7
CASSVRSGSHEQYF
TGTGCCAGCAGCGTAAGGTCGGGTTCCCACGAGCAGTACTTC
>TRBV5-1|TRBD2|-|TRBJ2-1
CASSLAGLGLDEQFF
TGCGCCAGCAGCTTGGCGGGACTAGGGCTGGATGAGCAGTTCTTC
>TRBV19|-|once|TRBJ1-2
CASTGYIYGYTF
TGTGCCAGTACAGGATACATTTATGGCTACACCTTC
>TRBV6-5|TRBD1|-|TRBJ1-5
CATDRQGAYQPQHF
TGTGCCACAGACCGACAGGGGGCTTATCAGCCCCAGCATTTT
>TRBV6-5|TRBD2|-|TRBJ2-1
CASNGGVGNEQFF
TGTGCCAGCAACGGGGGGGTCGGCAATGAGCAGTTCTTC
>TRBV20-1|TRBD1|-|TRBJ1-2
CSASLRDSGYGYTF
TGCAGTGCTAGTCTGCGGGACAGCGGCTATGGCTACACCTTC
>TRBV5-1|-|few|TRBJ2-1
CASSFFGYNEQFF
TGCGCCAGCAGCTTTTTCGGGTACAATGAGCAGTTCTTC
>TRBV13|TRBD1|-|TRBJ2-2
CASIPGTGGTGELFF
TGTGCCAGCATACCCGGGACAGGGGGCACCGGGGAGCTGTTTTTT
>TRBV6-5|TRBD2|-|TRBJ2-3
CASRTGLAVTDTQYF
TGTGCCAGCAGAACGGGACTAGCGGTGACAGATACGCAGTATTTT
>TRBV6-2/TRBV6-3|TRBD1|-|TRBJ2-7
CASSYYRTGGREQYF
TGTGCCAGCAGTTACTACAGGACAGGGGGCCGGGAGCAGTACTTC
>TRBV12-2|-|-|TRBJ2-1
CASRLATVPGSRHNEQFF
TGTGCAAGTCGCTTAGCGACGGTACCGGGTAGCAGACACAATGAGCAGTTCTTC
>TRBV11-2|-|-|TRBJ2-7
CASSSIKGAETAIYEQYF
TGTGCCAGCAGCTCCATCAAAGGGGCCGAGACAGCCATCTACGAGCAGTACTTC
>TRBV5-4|-|-|TRBJ1-2
CASSFRGGGGYTF
TGTGCCAGCAGCTTTCGGGGCGGGGGGGGCTACACCTTC
>TRBV6-1|TRBD1|-|TRBJ1-5
CASSAQRQGRGQPQHF
TGTGCCAGCAGTGCCCAAAGACAGGGAAGGGGTCAGCCCCAGCATTTT
>TRBV14|-|-|TRBJ1-6
CASSQVGQGNSPLHF
TGTGCCAGCAGCCAAGTTGGCCAGGGCAATTCACCCCTCCACTTT
>TRBV19|-|-|TRBJ2-5
CASSTPDSWETQYF
TGTGCCAGTAGTACCCCGGACAGCTGGGAGACCCAGTACTTC
>TRBV29-1|-|-|TRBJ1-1
CSVEGNVRRMNTEAFF
TGCAGCGTTGAAGGAAATGTCAGGCGCATGAACACTGAAGCTTTCTTT
>TRBV28|-|-|TRBJ2-3
CASSGLAVDTQYF
TGTGCCAGCAGCGGGCTAGCAGTAGATACGCAGTATTTT
>TRBV5-4|TRBD1|-|TRBJ1-6
CASSLAQGAFSPLHF
TGTGCCAGCAGCTTGGCCCAGGGGGCGTTTTCACCCCTCCACTTT
>TRBV9|-|-|TRBJ1-4
CASPSSGGPNEKLFF
TGTGCCAGCCCCTCGAGTGGCGGCCCTAATGAAAAACTGTTTTTT
>TRBV29-1|-|-|TRBJ2-5
CSGKDSQETQYF
TGCAGCGGTAAAGACAGTCAAGAGACCCAGTACTTC
>TRBV5-4|TRBD2|-|TRBJ2-5
CASSFAGGQETQYF
TGTGCCAGCAGCTTTGCGGGGGGCCAGGAGACCCAGTACTTC
>TRBV11-3|-|-|TRBJ1-2
CASSSEGRVNYGYTF
TGTGCCAGCAGCTCGGAGGGAAGGGTGAACTATGGCTACACCTTC
>TRBV20-1|TRBD2|-|TRBJ2-3
CSASTSGVTDTQYF
TGCAGTGCTAGTACTAGCGGGGTGACAGATACGCAGTATTTT
>TRBV5-4|TRBD2|-|TRBJ2-5
CASSLVVGGGMTQYF
TGTGCCAGCAGCTTGGTCGTCGGGGGGGGCATGACCCAGTACTTC
>TRBV3-1/TRBV3-2|-|-|TRBJ2-1
CASSHLMGYEQFF
TGTGCCAGCAGCCATTTAATGGGCTATGAGCAGTTCTTC
>TRBV18|-|-|TRBJ2-5
CASSPLNIPQETQYF
TGTGCCAGCTCACCACTCAACATCCCACAAGAGACCCAGTACTTC
>TRBV19|-|-|TRBJ1-2
CASSIPDTFFYGYTF
TGTGCCAGTAGTATTCCGGACACCTTCTTCTATGGCTACACCTTC
>TRBV9|TRBD1|-|TRBJ2-7
CASSVSGQGAYEQYF
TGTGCCAGCAGCGTATCCGGACAGGGGGCCTACGAGCAGTACTTC
>TRBV19|-|-|TRBJ2-2
CASTHRTSNTGELFF
TGTGCCAGTACCCACCGGACTTCGAACACCGGGGAGCTGTTTTTT
>TRBV2|TRBD1|once|TRBJ1-3
CARGGQGHSGNTIYF
TGTGCCAGGGGTGGACAGGGACACTCTGGAAACACCATATATTTT
>TRBV6-6|TRBD2|-|TRBJ2-7
CASSAPGLTYEQYF
TGTGCCAGCAGTGCACCGGGACTAACCTACGAGCAGTACTTC
>TRBV14|-|few|TRBJ2-2
CASSQDRGIGELFF
TGTGCCAGCAGCCAAGATAGAGGGATCGGGGAGCTGTTTTTT
>TRBV5-1|-|-|TRBJ2-2
CASTREGATTGELFF
TGCGCCAGCACCCGGGAGGGGGCGACCACCGGGGAGCTGTTTTTT
>TRBV5-4|TRBD2|-|TRBJ2-3
CASSWIAGRTQYF
TGTGCCAGCAGCTGGATAGCGGGGCGTACGCAGTATTTT
>TRBV10-3|-|-|TRBJ1-5
CAISEAGFSHQPQHF
TGTGCCATCAGTGAGGCAGGGTTTTCGCATCAGCCCCAGCATTTT
>TRBV4-2|TRBD2|few|TRBJ2-2
CASSQGRGTGELFF
TGTGCCAGCAGCCAAGGGCGGGGGACCGGGGAGCTGTTTTTT
>TRBV6-1|-|-|TRBJ2-1
CASSEAHFEGGRNEQFF
TGTGCCAGCAGTGAAGCTCACTTTGAGGGGGGGCGCAATGAGCAGTTCTTC
>TRBV3-1/TRBV3-2|TRBD2|-|TRBJ2-7
CARSGGGGFSYEQYF
TGTGCCCGCAGCGGGGGCGGGGGGTTCTCCTACGAGCAGTACTTC
>TRBV12-5|TRBD1|-|TRBJ2-1
CASGFGTGAPSSYNEQFF
TGTGCTAGTGGTTTCGGGACAGGGGCCCCGAGCTCCTACAATGAGCAGTTCTTC